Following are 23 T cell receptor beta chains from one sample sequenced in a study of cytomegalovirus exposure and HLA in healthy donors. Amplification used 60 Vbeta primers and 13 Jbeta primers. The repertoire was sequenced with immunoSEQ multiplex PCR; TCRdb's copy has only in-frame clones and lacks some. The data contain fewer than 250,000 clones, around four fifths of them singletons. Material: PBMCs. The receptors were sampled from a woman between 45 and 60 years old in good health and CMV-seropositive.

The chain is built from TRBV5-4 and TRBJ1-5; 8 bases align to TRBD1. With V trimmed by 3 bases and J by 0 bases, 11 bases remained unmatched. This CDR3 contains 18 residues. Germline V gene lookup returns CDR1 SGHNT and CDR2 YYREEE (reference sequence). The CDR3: CASSSRTGRGNSNQPQHF. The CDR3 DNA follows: TGTGCCAGCAGCTCCCGGACAGGGAGGGGTAATAGCAATCAGCCCCAGCATTTT.

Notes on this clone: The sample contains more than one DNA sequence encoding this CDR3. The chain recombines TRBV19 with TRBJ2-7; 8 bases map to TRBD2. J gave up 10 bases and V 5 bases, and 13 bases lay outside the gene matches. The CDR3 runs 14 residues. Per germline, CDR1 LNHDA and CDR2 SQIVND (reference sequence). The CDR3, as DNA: TGTGCCAGTAGTCTACCGGGACTAGTGGCCAATCAGTACTTC. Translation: CASSLPGLVANQYF.

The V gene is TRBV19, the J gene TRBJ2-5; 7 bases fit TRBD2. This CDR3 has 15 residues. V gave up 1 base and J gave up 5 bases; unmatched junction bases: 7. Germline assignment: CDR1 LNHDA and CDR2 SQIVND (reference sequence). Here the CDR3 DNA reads TGTGCCAGTAGTATAGGGGGAGGGGATGAGGAGACCCAGTACTTC. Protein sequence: CASSIGGGDEETQYF.

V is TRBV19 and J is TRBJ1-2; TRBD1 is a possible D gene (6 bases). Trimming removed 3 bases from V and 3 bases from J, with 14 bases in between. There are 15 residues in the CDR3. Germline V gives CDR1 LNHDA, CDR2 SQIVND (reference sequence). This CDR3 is CASSIPAQGDYGYTF. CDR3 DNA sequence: TGTGCCAGTAGTATCCCCGCACAGGGCGACTATGGCTACACCTTC.

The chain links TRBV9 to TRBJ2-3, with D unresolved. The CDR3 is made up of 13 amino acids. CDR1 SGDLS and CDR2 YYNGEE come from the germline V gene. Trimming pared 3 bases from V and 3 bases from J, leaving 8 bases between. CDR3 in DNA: TGTGCCAGCAGCGACCCTCAGACAGATACGCAGTATTTT. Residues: CASSDPQTDTQYF.

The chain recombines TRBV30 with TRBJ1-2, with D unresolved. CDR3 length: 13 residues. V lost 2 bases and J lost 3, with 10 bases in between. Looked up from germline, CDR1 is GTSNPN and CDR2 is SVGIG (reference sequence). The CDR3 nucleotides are TGTGCCTGGAGTCAACAGAGTGACTATGGCTACACCTTC. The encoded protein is CAWSQQSDYGYTF.

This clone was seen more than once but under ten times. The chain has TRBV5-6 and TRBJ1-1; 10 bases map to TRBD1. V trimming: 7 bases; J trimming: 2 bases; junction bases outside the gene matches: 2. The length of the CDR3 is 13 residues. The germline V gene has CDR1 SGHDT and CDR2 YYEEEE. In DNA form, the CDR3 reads TGTGCCAGCGGGACAGGGGCTAACACTGAAGCTTTCTTT. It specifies CASGTGANTEAFF.

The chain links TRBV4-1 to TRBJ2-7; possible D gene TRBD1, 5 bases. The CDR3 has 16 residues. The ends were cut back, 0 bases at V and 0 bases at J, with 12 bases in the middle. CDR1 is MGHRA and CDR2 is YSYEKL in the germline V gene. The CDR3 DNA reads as TGCGCCAGCAGCCAAGAAGCACAGGTCGCCTCCTACGAGCAGTACTTC. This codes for CASSQEAQVASYEQYF.

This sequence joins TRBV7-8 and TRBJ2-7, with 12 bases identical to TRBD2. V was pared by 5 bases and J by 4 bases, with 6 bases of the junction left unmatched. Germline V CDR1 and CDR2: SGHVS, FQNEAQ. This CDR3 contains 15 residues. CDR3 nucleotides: TGTGCCAGCAGCCCAGGACTAGCGGGGCAATACGAGCAGTACTTC. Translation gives CASSPGLAGQYEQYF.

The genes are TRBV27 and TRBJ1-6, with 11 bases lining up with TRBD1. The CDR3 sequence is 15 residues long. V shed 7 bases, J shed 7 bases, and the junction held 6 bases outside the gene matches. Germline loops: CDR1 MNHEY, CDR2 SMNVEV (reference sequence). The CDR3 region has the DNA TGTGCCAGCACCAAGGACAGGGGGCTAAATTCACCCCTCCACTTT. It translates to CASTKDRGLNSPLHF.

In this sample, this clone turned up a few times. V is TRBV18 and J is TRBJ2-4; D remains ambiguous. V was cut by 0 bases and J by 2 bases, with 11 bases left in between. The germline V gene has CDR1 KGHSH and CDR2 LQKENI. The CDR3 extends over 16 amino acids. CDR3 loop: CASSPPSSVPKNIQYF. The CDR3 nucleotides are TGTGCCAGCTCACCACCGTCAAGCGTTCCCAAAAACATTCAGTACTTC.

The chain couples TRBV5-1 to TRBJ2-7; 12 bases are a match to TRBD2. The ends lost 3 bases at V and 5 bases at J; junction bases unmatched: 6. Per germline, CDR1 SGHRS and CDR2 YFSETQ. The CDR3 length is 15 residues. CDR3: CASSWLAGGVDEQYF. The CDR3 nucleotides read TGCGCCAGCAGCTGGCTAGCGGGGGGGGTCGACGAGCAGTACTTC.

CDR3 DNA: TGCAGCGTTGAAAAGGGGGACGGCACAGATACGCAGTATTTT. Encoded protein: CSVEKGDGTDTQYF. This rearrangement joins TRBV29-1 to TRBJ2-3, with D perhaps TRBD1 (6 bases). CDR1 SQVTM and CDR2 ANQGSEA come from the germline V gene. The length of the CDR3 is 14 residues. Trimming left V 2 bases short and J 1 base short, with 10 bases between.

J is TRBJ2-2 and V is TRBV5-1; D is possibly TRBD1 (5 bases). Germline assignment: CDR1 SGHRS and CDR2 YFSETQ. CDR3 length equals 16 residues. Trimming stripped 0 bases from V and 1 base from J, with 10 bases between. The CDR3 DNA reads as TGCGCCAGCAGCTTGGTCAATACAGGGAACACCGGGGAGCTGTTTTTT. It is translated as CASSLVNTGNTGELFF.

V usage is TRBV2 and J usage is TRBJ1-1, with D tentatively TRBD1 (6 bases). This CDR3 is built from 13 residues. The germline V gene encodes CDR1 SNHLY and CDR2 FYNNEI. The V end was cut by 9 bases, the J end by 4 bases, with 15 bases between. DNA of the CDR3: TGTGCCAGTTCGGGACAAGCAGCCACTGAAGCTTTCTTT. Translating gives CASSGQAATEAFF.

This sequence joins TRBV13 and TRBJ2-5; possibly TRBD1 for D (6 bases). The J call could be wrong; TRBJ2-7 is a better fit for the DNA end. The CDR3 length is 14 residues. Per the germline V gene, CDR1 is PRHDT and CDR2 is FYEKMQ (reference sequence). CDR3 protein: CASSSWTETYEQYF. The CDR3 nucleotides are TGTGCCAGCAGCTCCTGGACAGAGACCTACGAGCAGTACTTC.

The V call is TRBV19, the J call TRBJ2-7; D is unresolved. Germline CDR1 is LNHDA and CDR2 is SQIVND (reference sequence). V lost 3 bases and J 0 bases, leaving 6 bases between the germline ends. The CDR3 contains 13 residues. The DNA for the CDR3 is TGTGCCAGTAGTATTTTCTCCTCCTACGAGCAGTACTTC. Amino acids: CASSIFSSYEQYF.

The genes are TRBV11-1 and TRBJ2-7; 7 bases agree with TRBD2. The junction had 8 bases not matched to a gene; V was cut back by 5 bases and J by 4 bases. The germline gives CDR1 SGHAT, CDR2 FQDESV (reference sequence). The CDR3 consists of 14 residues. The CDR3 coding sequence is TGTGCCAGCAGCCTCCGGGGGGAACAGTACGAGCAGTACTTC. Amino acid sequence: CASSLRGEQYEQYF.

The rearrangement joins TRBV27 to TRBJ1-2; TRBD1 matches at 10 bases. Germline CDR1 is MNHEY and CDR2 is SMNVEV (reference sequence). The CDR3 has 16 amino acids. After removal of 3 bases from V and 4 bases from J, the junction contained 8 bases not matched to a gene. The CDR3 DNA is TGTGCCAGCAGTTTTTCTGCCGGACAGGGGGTCTATGGCTACACCTTC. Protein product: CASSFSAGQGVYGYTF.

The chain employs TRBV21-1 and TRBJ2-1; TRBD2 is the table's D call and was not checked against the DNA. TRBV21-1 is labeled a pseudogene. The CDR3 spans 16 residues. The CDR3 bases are TGTGCCAGCAGCCCTCGACTAGCGGGGACTTTCAATGAGCAGTTCTTC. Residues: CASSPRLAGTFNEQFF.

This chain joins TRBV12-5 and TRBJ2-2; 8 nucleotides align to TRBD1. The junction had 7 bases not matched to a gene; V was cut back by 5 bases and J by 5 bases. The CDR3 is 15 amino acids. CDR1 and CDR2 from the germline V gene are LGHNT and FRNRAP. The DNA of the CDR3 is TGTGCTAGTGGTCCACGGGACAGGAGGACCGGGGAGCTGTTTTTT. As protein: CASGPRDRRTGELFF.

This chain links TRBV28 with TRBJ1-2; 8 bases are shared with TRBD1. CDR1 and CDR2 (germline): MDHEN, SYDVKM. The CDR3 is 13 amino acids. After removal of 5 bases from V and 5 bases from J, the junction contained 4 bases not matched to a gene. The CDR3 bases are TGTGCCAGCAGTCCAGGGACAGGATATGGCTACACCTTC. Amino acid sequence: CASSPGTGYGYTF.

The CDR3: CASSQDVRTVAYEQYF. In nucleotides, the CDR3 is TGTGCCAGCAGCCAAGATGTCCGGACAGTAGCCTACGAGCAGTACTTC. The rearrangement uses TRBV4-2 and TRBJ2-7; D is possibly TRBD1 (6 bases). Trimming took off 0 bases at V and 2 bases at J, with 14 bases between the two ends. Germline-derived CDR1 and CDR2 are LGHNA and YNFKEQ. The CDR3 runs to 16 residues.